The clone carrying this TCR beta chain was seen more than once but under ten times. The CDR3 runs 15 residues. Trimming pared 2 bases from V and 0 bases from J, leaving 13 bases between. The germline V gene has CDR1 SQVTM and CDR2 ANQGSEA. Profiling relied on immunoSEQ multiplex PCR, and the TCRdb table lists in-frame clones only, not all of them. The sample shows 20,000 to 25,000 clones, 73% of them seen only once. This sample was taken from a study of blood T cell repertoires in COVID-19. As for the study in general: Nucleic acid was either cDNA or gDNA, and it came from T cells, B-cell-depleted T cells, or PBMCs.

The chain has TRBV29-1 and TRBJ1-2; D uncertain. Material for sequencing was peripheral blood. This clonotype was obtained from a human donor in a cohort sampled during active or convalescent COVID-19. CDR3 loop: CSVERPLGANYGYTF. The CDR3 nucleotides read TGCAGCGTTGAACGACCACTGGGAGCTAACTATGGCTACACCTTC.